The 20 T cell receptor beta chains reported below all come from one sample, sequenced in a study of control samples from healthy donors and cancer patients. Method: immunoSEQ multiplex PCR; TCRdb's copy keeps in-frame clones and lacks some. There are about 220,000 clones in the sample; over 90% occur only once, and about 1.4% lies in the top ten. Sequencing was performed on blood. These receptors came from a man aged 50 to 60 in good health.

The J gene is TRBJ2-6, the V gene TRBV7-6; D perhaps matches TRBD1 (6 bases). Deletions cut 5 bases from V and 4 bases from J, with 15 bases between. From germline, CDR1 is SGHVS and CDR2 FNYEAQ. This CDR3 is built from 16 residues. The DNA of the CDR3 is TGTGCCAGCAGCCTCATACAGGGCTCGGGGGCCAACGTCCTGACTTTC. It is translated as CASSLIQGSGANVLTF. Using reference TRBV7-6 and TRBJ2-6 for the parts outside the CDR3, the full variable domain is GAGVSQSPRYKVTKRGQDVALRCDPISGHVSLYWYRQALGQGPEFLTYFNYEAQQDKSGLPNDRFSAERPEGSISTLTIQRTEQRDSAMYRCASSLIQGSGANVLTFGAGSRLTVL.

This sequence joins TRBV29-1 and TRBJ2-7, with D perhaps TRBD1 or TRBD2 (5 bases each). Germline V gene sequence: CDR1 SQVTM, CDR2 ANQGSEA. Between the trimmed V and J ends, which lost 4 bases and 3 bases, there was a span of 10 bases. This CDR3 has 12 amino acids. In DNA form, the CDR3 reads TGCAGCGTTGGCTCAGGGAGCTACGAGCAGTACTTC. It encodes CSVGSGSYEQYF.

CDR3 bases: TGTGCCATCGGAGGCGGGGGGTTCTACGAGCAGTACTTC. It is translated as CAIGGGGFYEQYF. The V and J genes are TRBV12-3 or TRBV12-4 and TRBJ2-7; 8 bases are a match to TRBD2. The CDR3 has 13 amino acids. V dropped 10 bases and J dropped 3; count of bases not matched to a gene: 8.

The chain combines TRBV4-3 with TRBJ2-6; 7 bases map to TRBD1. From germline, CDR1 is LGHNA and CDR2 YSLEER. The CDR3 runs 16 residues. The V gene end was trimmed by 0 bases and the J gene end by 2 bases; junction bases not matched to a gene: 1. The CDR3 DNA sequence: TGCGCCAGCAGCCAAGATGGGACAGCTGGGGCCAACGTCCTGACTTTC. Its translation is CASSQDGTAGANVLTF.

CDR3 DNA sequence: TGTGCCAGCAGTGTCGGGACAGATTATGGCTACACCTTC. Translating gives CASSVGTDYGYTF. The rearrangement uses TRBV28 and TRBJ1-2; TRBD1 matches at 7 bases. The J segment lost 5 bases and the V segment lost 5 bases, leaving 5 bases of the junction unmatched. The CDR3 length is 13 residues. Per germline, CDR1 MDHEN and CDR2 SYDVKM.

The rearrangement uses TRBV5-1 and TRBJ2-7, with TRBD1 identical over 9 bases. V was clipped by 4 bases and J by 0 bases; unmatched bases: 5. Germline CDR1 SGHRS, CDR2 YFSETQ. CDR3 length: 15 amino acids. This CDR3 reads CASSPGDRVSYEQYV. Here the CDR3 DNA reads TGCGCCAGCAGCCCTGGGGACAGGGTCTCCTACGAGCAGTACGTC.

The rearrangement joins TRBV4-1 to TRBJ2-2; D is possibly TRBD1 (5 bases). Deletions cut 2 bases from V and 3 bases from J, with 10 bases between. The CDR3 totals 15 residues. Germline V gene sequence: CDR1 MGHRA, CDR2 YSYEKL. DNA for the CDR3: TGCGCCAGCAGCCAACAGGGTCCGCACACCGGGGAGCTGTTTTTT. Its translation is CASSQQGPHTGELFF.

CDR3 protein: CASSIDRDPSGNTIYF. The CDR3 bases are TGTGCCAGTAGTATAGATCGGGACCCCTCTGGAAACACCATATATTTT. The chain combines TRBV19 with TRBJ1-3; D is possibly TRBD1 (5 bases). V dropped 0 bases and J dropped 0 bases, with 9 bases sitting between them. Germline assignment: CDR1 LNHDA and CDR2 SQIVND (reference sequence). The CDR3 has 16 residues.

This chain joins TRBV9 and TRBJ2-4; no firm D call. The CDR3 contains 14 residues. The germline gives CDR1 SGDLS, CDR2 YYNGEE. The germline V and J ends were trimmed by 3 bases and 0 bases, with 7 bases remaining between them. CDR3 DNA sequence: TGTGCCAGCAGCGACGGAATAGCCAAAAACATTCAGTACTTC. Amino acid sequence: CASSDGIAKNIQYF.

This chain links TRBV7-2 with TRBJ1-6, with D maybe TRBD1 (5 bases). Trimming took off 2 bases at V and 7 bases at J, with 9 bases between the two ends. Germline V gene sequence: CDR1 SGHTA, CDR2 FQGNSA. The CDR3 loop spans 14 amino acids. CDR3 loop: CASSLHRWNSPLHF. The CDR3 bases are TGTGCCAGCAGCTTACACAGGTGGAATTCACCCCTCCACTTT. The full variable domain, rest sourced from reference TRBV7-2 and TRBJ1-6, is GAGVSQSPSNKVTEKGKDVELRCDPISGHTALYWYRQSLGQGLEFLIYFQGNSAPDKSGLPSDRFSAERTGGSVSTLTIQRTQQEDSAVYLCASSLHRWNSPLHFGNGTRLTVT.

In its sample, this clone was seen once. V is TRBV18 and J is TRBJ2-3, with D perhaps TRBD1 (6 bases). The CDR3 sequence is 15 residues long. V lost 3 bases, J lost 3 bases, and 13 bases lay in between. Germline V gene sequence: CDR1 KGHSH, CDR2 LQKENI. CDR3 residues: CASSPVGQRTDTQYF. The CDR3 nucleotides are TGTGCCAGCTCACCTGTTGGACAGAGAACAGATACGCAGTATTTT.

CDR3 in amino acids: CASSQERYSPLHF. For the CDR3, the DNA is TGCGCCAGCAGCCAAGAGAGATATTCACCCCTCCACTTT. This rearrangement joins TRBV4-3 to TRBJ1-6; the D is unclear. Germline CDR1 reads LGHNA; CDR2 reads YSLEER. The CDR3 runs 13 residues. V was shortened by 0 bases and J by 8 bases, with 5 bases between the two germline ends.

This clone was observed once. The CDR3 sequence: CSVEEKGVSGRYEQYF. CDR3 DNA: TGCAGCGTTGAAGAGAAGGGCGTTAGCGGGAGATACGAGCAGTACTTC. The chain combines TRBV29-1 with TRBJ2-7, with 9 nucleotides matching TRBD2. Trimming removed 0 bases from V and 4 bases from J; junction bases left unmatched: 10. The V gene's germline CDR1 is SQVTM and CDR2 ANQGSEA. The CDR3 consists of 16 residues.

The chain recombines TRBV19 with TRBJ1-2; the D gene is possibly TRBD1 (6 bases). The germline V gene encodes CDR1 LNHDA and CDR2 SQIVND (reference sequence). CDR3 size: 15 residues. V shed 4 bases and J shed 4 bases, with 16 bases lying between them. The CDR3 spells CASSKQTGLGYGYTF. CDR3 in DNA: TGTGCCAGTAGTAAACAGACAGGATTGGGCTATGGCTACACCTTC.

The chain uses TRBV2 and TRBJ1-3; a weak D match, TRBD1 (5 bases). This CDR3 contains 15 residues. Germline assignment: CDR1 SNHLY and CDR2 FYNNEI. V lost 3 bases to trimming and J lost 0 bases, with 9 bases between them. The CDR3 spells CASSDNRFSGNTIYF. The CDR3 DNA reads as TGTGCCAGCAGTGATAACAGGTTCTCTGGAAACACCATATATTTT. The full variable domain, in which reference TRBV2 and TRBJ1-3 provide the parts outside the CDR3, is EPEVTQTPSHQVTQMGQEVILRCVPISNHLYFYWYRQILGQKVEFLVSFYNNEISEKSEIFDDQFSVERPDGSNFTLKIRSTKLEDSAMYFCASSDNRFSGNTIYFGEGSWLTVV.

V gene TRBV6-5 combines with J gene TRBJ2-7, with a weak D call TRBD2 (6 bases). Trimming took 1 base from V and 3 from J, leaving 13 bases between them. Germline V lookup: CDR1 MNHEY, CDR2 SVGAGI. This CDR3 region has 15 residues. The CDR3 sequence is CASSYWGSGSYEQYF. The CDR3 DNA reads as TGTGCCAGCAGTTACTGGGGGTCCGGGAGCTACGAGCAGTACTTC.

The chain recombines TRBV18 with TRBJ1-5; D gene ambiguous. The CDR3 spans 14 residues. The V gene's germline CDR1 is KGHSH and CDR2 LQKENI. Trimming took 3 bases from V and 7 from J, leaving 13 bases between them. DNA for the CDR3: TGTGCCAGCTCACCCCCTCCGTCCGGGCAGCCCCAGCATTTT. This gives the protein CASSPPPSGQPQHF.

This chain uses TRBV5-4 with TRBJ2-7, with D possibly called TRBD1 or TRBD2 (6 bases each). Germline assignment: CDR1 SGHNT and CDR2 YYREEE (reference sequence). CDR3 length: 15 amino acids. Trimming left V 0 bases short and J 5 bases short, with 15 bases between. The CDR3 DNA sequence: TGTGCCAGCAGCTTGGCCCCGGGGGCTTTGGACGAGCAGTACTTC. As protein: CASSLAPGALDEQYF. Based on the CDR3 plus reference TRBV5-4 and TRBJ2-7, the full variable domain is ETGVTQSPTHLIKTRGQQVTLRCSSQSGHNTVSWYQQALGQGPQFIFQYYREEENGRGNFPPRFSGLQFPNYSSELNVNALELDDSALYLCASSLAPGALDEQYFGPGTRLTVT.

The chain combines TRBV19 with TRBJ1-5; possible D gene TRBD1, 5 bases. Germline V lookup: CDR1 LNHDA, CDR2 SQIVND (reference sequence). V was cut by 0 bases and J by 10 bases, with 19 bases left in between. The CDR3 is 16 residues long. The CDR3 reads CASSIDPTGSLFPQHF. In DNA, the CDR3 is TGTGCCAGTAGTATAGACCCAACAGGCAGTCTCTTCCCCCAGCATTTT.

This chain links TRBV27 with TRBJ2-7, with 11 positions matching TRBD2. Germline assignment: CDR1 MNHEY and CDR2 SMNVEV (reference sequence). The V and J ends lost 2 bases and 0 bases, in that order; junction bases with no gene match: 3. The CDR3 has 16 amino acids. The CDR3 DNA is TGTGCCAGCAGTTTAACCCTAGCGGGGGGCTCCTACGAGCAGTACGTC. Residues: CASSLTLAGGSYEQYV.